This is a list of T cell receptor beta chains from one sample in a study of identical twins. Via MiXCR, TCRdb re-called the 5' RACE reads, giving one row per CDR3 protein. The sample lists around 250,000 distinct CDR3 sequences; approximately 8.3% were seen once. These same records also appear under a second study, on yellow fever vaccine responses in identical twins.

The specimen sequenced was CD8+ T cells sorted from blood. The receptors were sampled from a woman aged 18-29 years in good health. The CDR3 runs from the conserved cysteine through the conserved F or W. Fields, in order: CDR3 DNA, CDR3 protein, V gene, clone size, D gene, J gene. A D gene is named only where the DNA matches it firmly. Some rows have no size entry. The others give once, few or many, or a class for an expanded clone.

CDR3 DNA: TGTGCCAGCAGGTTAGGGGGGGATCAAGAGACCCAGTACTTC
CDR3 protein: CASRLGGDQETQYF
V gene: TRBV7-8
clone size: NA
D gene: NA
J gene: TRBJ2-5

CDR3 DNA: TGTGCCAGCAGTTACTTCGGACAACCCAAGCGGATCTCCTACAATGAGCAGTTCTTC
CDR3 protein: CASSYFGQPKRISYNEQFF
V gene: TRBV6-5
clone size: few
D gene: NA
J gene: TRBJ2-1

CDR3 DNA: TGCGCCAGCAGTGGGGGACCAACCTACGAGCAGTACTTC
CDR3 protein: CASSGGPTYEQYF
V gene: TRBV10-1
clone size: many
D gene: NA
J gene: TRBJ2-7

CDR3 DNA: TGTGCCAGCAGTGACACCCGGGGAAACACCGGGGAGCTGTTTTTT
CDR3 protein: CASSDTRGNTGELFF
V gene: TRBV6-4
clone size: NA
D gene: NA
J gene: TRBJ2-2

CDR3 DNA: TGTGCCAGCAGCCCGAAAAGGGGCCCCGATACGCAGTATTTT
CDR3 protein: CASSPKRGPDTQYF
V gene: TRBV7-9
clone size: NA
D gene: NA
J gene: TRBJ2-3

CDR3 DNA: TGTGCCAGTTCTTACCCTGGGGCTAGCGGGCACAATGAGCAGTTCTTC
CDR3 protein: CASSYPGASGHNEQFF
V gene: TRBV4-2
clone size: few
D gene: TRBD2
J gene: TRBJ2-1

CDR3 DNA: TGTGCCAGCAGTCCCGTGACCTACAATGAGCAGTTCTTC
CDR3 protein: CASSPVTYNEQFF
V gene: TRBV12-3/TRBV12-4
clone size: NA
D gene: NA
J gene: TRBJ2-1

CDR3 DNA: TGTGCCAGCAGTTTAGGGCTAGAGGTATCCAAAGATACGCAGTATTTT
CDR3 protein: CASSLGLEVSKDTQYF
V gene: TRBV27
clone size: few
D gene: NA
J gene: TRBJ2-3

CDR3 DNA: TGTGCCAGCAGTTCGGGAGTGGCGGGAGTTGCAACAGATACGCAGTATTTT
CDR3 protein: CASSSGVAGVATDTQYF
V gene: TRBV12-3/TRBV12-4
clone size: many
D gene: TRBD2
J gene: TRBJ2-3

CDR3 DNA: TGTGCCAGCAGCTTGGTGGCGGGGACAGAGACCCAGTACTTC
CDR3 protein: CASSLVAGTETQYF
V gene: TRBV5-6
clone size: few
D gene: NA
J gene: TRBJ2-5

CDR3 DNA: TGTGCCAGCAGTCCCGAGGGAGCGGGGGGTCCCTACGGTGAGCAGTTCTTC
CDR3 protein: CASSPEGAGGPYGEQFF
V gene: TRBV27
clone size: NA
D gene: TRBD2
J gene: TRBJ2-1

CDR3 DNA: TGCGCCAGCAGCTTGGAAGGTTACGAGCAGTACTTC
CDR3 protein: CASSLEGYEQYF
V gene: TRBV5-1
clone size: many
D gene: NA
J gene: TRBJ2-7

CDR3 DNA: TGCGCCAGCAGCCAAGAAGAGGGCGGAGGGGGCCACGAGCAGTACTTC
CDR3 protein: CASSQEEGGGGHEQYF
V gene: TRBV4-3
clone size: many
D gene: NA
J gene: TRBJ2-7

CDR3 DNA: TGTGCCAGCAGCTTGGGACAGGGGAGTGACGAGCAGTACTTC
CDR3 protein: CASSLGQGSDEQYF
V gene: TRBV7-9
clone size: few
D gene: TRBD1
J gene: TRBJ2-7

CDR3 DNA: TGTGCCAGCAGCTCCCCGATTAAATCTGGGGCCAACGTCCTGACTTTC
CDR3 protein: CASSSPIKSGANVLTF
V gene: TRBV5-6
clone size: NA
D gene: NA
J gene: TRBJ2-6

CDR3 DNA: TGCAGCGTACCTACAGGGGGCGTTGAGGAGACCCAGTACTTC
CDR3 protein: CSVPTGGVEETQYF
V gene: TRBV29-1
clone size: few
D gene: TRBD1
J gene: TRBJ2-5

CDR3 DNA: TGTGCCAGTCGAAAGGCGACAGGAGCCTACCTAGCCAAAAACATTCAGTACTTC
CDR3 protein: CASRKATGAYLAKNIQYF
V gene: TRBV27
clone size: many
D gene: NA
J gene: TRBJ2-4

CDR3 DNA: TGTGCCAGCAGTTACTCTCGGGTTCCCCTCACCTACGAGCAGTACTTC
CDR3 protein: CASSYSRVPLTYEQYF
V gene: TRBV6-2/TRBV6-3
clone size: few
D gene: NA
J gene: TRBJ2-7

CDR3 DNA: TGTGCCAGCAGTTCTAGCGGGGCGGTCACAGATACGCAGTATTTT
CDR3 protein: CASSSSGAVTDTQYF
V gene: TRBV28
clone size: NA
D gene: TRBD2
J gene: TRBJ2-3

CDR3 DNA: TGTGCCAGCAGTTACTCGGAGGGGACAGAAGAGACCCAGTACTTC
CDR3 protein: CASSYSEGTEETQYF
V gene: TRBV6-5
clone size: many
D gene: NA
J gene: TRBJ2-5

CDR3 DNA: TGCGCCAGCAGCTTGGCCGTTTTTGGGGACACTGAAGCTTTCTTT
CDR3 protein: CASSLAVFGDTEAFF
V gene: TRBV5-1
clone size: NA
D gene: NA
J gene: TRBJ1-1

CDR3 DNA: TGCAGTGCTAGGGATCCGGGGATGTCTAGCGGGAGACTTGAGCAGTTCTTC
CDR3 protein: CSARDPGMSSGRLEQFF
V gene: TRBV20-1
clone size: few
D gene: TRBD2
J gene: TRBJ2-1

CDR3 DNA: TGTGCCAGCAGCCGAGGGATAGCGGGGGGCTCCTACAATGAGCAGTTCTTC
CDR3 protein: CASSRGIAGGSYNEQFF
V gene: TRBV11-2
clone size: many
D gene: TRBD2
J gene: TRBJ2-1

CDR3 DNA: TGTGCCAGCAGCAGCCGGGACAGGGAAAGTATTATCAATCAGCCCCAGCATTTT
CDR3 protein: CASSSRDRESIINQPQHF
V gene: TRBV21-1
clone size: few
D gene: NA
J gene: TRBJ1-5

CDR3 DNA: TGTGCCTGGAGTGGGTTAGTTTCGGGACAGGGGCCCGTGGATACGCAGTATTTT
CDR3 protein: CAWSGLVSGQGPVDTQYF
V gene: TRBV30
clone size: NA
D gene: TRBD1
J gene: TRBJ2-3

CDR3 DNA: TGCAGTGCTAGTTTCTACGGGACTAGCGGCACCGGGGAGCTGTTTTTT
CDR3 protein: CSASFYGTSGTGELFF
V gene: TRBV20-1
clone size: few
D gene: TRBD2
J gene: TRBJ2-2

CDR3 DNA: TGCAGTGCTAGAGGGAGGAACCAAGAGACCCAGTACTTC
CDR3 protein: CSARGRNQETQYF
V gene: TRBV20-1
clone size: NA
D gene: NA
J gene: TRBJ2-5

CDR3 DNA: TGTGCTAGCAGCCCCTTGGGGTTCCAAGAGACCCAGTACTTC
CDR3 protein: CASSPLGFQETQYF
V gene: TRBV7-7
clone size: few
D gene: NA
J gene: TRBJ2-5

CDR3 DNA: TGCGCCAGCAGCCAAGATGTCCAGAACACCGGGGAGCTGTTTTTT
CDR3 protein: CASSQDVQNTGELFF
V gene: TRBV4-3
clone size: NA
D gene: NA
J gene: TRBJ2-2

CDR3 DNA: TGTGCCAGCAGTCCTAGCGGGGGCGTCGGGGAGCTGTTTTTT
CDR3 protein: CASSPSGGVGELFF
V gene: TRBV27
clone size: NA
D gene: TRBD2
J gene: TRBJ2-2

CDR3 DNA: TGTGCCAGCAACCCTACAGGCCAACTTTGGGATGAGCAGTTCTTC
CDR3 protein: CASNPTGQLWDEQFF
V gene: TRBV9
clone size: many
D gene: NA
J gene: TRBJ2-1

CDR3 DNA: TGCAGTGCTAGACGGACAGGGACCTACGAGCAGTACTTC
CDR3 protein: CSARRTGTYEQYF
V gene: TRBV20-1
clone size: few
D gene: TRBD1
J gene: TRBJ2-7

CDR3 DNA: TGCAGCCCTCGGGACGTCAGCCGGGGGAATGAGCAGTTCTTC
CDR3 protein: CSPRDVSRGNEQFF
V gene: TRBV29-1
clone size: few
D gene: NA
J gene: TRBJ2-1

CDR3 DNA: TGTGCCAGCAGCTCCGGACTGCTCCAGTACAATGAGCAGTTCTTC
CDR3 protein: CASSSGLLQYNEQFF
V gene: TRBV3-1
clone size: few
D gene: NA
J gene: TRBJ2-1

CDR3 DNA: TGTGCTAGCAGCCCAGCGCAGGGAAATCGATACAATGAGCAGTTCTTC
CDR3 protein: CASSPAQGNRYNEQFF
V gene: TRBV7-7
clone size: NA
D gene: NA
J gene: TRBJ2-1

CDR3 DNA: TGTGCCAGCAATTCAGGGTTAAACAATGAGCAGTTCTTC
CDR3 protein: CASNSGLNNEQFF
V gene: TRBV27
clone size: NA
D gene: NA
J gene: TRBJ2-1

CDR3 DNA: TGTGCCAGCAGTGACGGGTCAGGGTCCTACGAGCAGTACTTC
CDR3 protein: CASSDGSGSYEQYF
V gene: TRBV6-1
clone size: NA
D gene: NA
J gene: TRBJ2-7

CDR3 DNA: TGCAGCGTTGAATTCGAGGCCATTCAACCCGATGAGCAGTTCTTC
CDR3 protein: CSVEFEAIQPDEQFF
V gene: TRBV29-1
clone size: many
D gene: NA
J gene: TRBJ2-1

CDR3 DNA: TGTGCCAGCAGATCAGACAGCTCTGGGGCCAACGTCCTGACTTTC
CDR3 protein: CASRSDSSGANVLTF
V gene: TRBV7-9
clone size: NA
D gene: NA
J gene: TRBJ2-6

CDR3 DNA: TGTGCCTGGAGTGTATGGACAGGGGACGTTGAGCAGTACTTC
CDR3 protein: CAWSVWTGDVEQYF
V gene: TRBV30
clone size: many
D gene: TRBD1
J gene: TRBJ2-7

CDR3 DNA: TGTGCCAGCAGCTTAGGGTCAGGGAGTCACTACGAGCAGTACTTC
CDR3 protein: CASSLGSGSHYEQYF
V gene: TRBV11-2
clone size: NA
D gene: NA
J gene: TRBJ2-7

CDR3 DNA: TGTGCCAGCAGCCCAAAATGGGGGGCTGAAGCTTTCTTT
CDR3 protein: CASSPKWGAEAFF
V gene: TRBV7-8
clone size: few
D gene: NA
J gene: TRBJ1-1

CDR3 DNA: TGCAGTGCTAGGCATATACCGGGACAGGGAGGAACCGGGGAGCTGTTTTTT
CDR3 protein: CSARHIPGQGGTGELFF
V gene: TRBV20-1
clone size: few
D gene: TRBD1
J gene: TRBJ2-2

CDR3 DNA: TGTGCCACCAGTGATTGGGGGACAGGGGGTTTGGTCGAGCAGTACTTC
CDR3 protein: CATSDWGTGGLVEQYF
V gene: TRBV24-1
clone size: few
D gene: TRBD1
J gene: TRBJ2-7

CDR3 DNA: TGTGCCAGCAGCTCCACAGGGGTGGGTGATTCCCAGTACTTC
CDR3 protein: CASSSTGVGDSQYF
V gene: TRBV11-2
clone size: few
D gene: TRBD1
J gene: TRBJ2-5

CDR3 DNA: TGTGCCAGCAGCCCACAAGGGACAGGGGGCTCCGAGACCCAGTACTTC
CDR3 protein: CASSPQGTGGSETQYF
V gene: TRBV7-9
clone size: NA
D gene: TRBD1
J gene: TRBJ2-5

CDR3 DNA: TGCAGTGCTAGAGATATGTATAACACTGAAGCTTTCTTT
CDR3 protein: CSARDMYNTEAFF
V gene: TRBV20-1
clone size: few
D gene: NA
J gene: TRBJ1-1

CDR3 DNA: TGTGCCAGCAGCCAACTAACAGGGGGCACTGAAGCTTTCTTT
CDR3 protein: CASSQLTGGTEAFF
V gene: TRBV4-2
clone size: NA
D gene: TRBD1
J gene: TRBJ1-1

CDR3 DNA: TGTGCCAGTGGGTATGAGGGGGCCACCGGGGAGCTGTTTTTT
CDR3 protein: CASGYEGATGELFF
V gene: TRBV19
clone size: NA
D gene: TRBD1
J gene: TRBJ2-2

CDR3 DNA: TGCAGCGGGGTGACAGGAGGAACCGGGGAGCTGTTTTTT
CDR3 protein: CSGVTGGTGELFF
V gene: TRBV29-1
clone size: many
D gene: NA
J gene: TRBJ2-2

CDR3 DNA: TGTGCCAGCAGCGTCGACAGGGGGCTGGTCTATGGCTACACCTTC
CDR3 protein: CASSVDRGLVYGYTF
V gene: TRBV9
clone size: many
D gene: TRBD1
J gene: TRBJ1-2

CDR3 DNA: TGCAGCGCCCGGACCCCCGGACTAGCGGGATACTACGAGCAGTACTTC
CDR3 protein: CSARTPGLAGYYEQYF
V gene: TRBV29-1
clone size: NA
D gene: TRBD2
J gene: TRBJ2-7

CDR3 DNA: TGTGCCAGCAGCTTGTGGCAGGGATTGGAAGATACGCAGTATTTT
CDR3 protein: CASSLWQGLEDTQYF
V gene: TRBV7-9
clone size: NA
D gene: NA
J gene: TRBJ2-3

CDR3 DNA: TGTGCCAGCAGTGAAGAGGACTACCAGGCGGAGACCCAGTACTTC
CDR3 protein: CASSEEDYQAETQYF
V gene: TRBV2
clone size: NA
D gene: NA
J gene: TRBJ2-5

CDR3 DNA: TGTGCCATCAGTGAAGACTTCCAAGAGACCCAGTACTTC
CDR3 protein: CAISEDFQETQYF
V gene: TRBV10-3
clone size: many
D gene: NA
J gene: TRBJ2-5

CDR3 DNA: TGTGCCAGCAGTGATCCCTCCCTAGCGGGGGACACAGATACGCAGTATTTT
CDR3 protein: CASSDPSLAGDTDTQYF
V gene: TRBV25-1
clone size: NA
D gene: TRBD2
J gene: TRBJ2-3

CDR3 DNA: TGTGCCATCAGTGAGTCGGGTCTTTCCCCCTACAATGAGCAGTTCTTC
CDR3 protein: CAISESGLSPYNEQFF
V gene: TRBV10-3
clone size: many
D gene: NA
J gene: TRBJ2-1

CDR3 DNA: TGTGCCAGCAGCTCCCGGGACGACCCTTCATTATTTTACGAGCAGTACTTC
CDR3 protein: CASSSRDDPSLFYEQYF
V gene: TRBV7-9
clone size: NA
D gene: NA
J gene: TRBJ2-7

CDR3 DNA: TGTGCCAGCAGCGTAGTGGAGGGCTTTACTAGCACAGATACGCAGTATTTT
CDR3 protein: CASSVVEGFTSTDTQYF
V gene: TRBV9
clone size: few
D gene: NA
J gene: TRBJ2-3